What follows are 26 T cell receptor beta chains derived from one specimen sequenced in a study of human T cells and chemical hapten exposure. Using its own MiXCR run on the RACE reads, TCRdb lists one record per CDR3 protein. The sample carries tens of thousands of distinct CDR3 sequences, more than 9% recorded once. Time point noted: patch test 2, 6 weeks after DPC sensitization. Treatment indicated: therapeutic diphenylcyclopropenone sensitization with weekly scalp DPC. The source was whole blood, collected in connection with sensitization to the hapten diphenylcyclopropenone (DPC). These receptors came from a woman aged 50 to 65 with alopecia areata. Some clones in this sample may be carry-over from other donors' samples.

This clonotype was detected a few times. V and J are TRBV11-2 and TRBJ1-2; D uncertain. V was pared by 5 bases and J by 4 bases, with 14 bases between. CDR3 size: 14 residues. CDR1 is SGHAT and CDR2 is FQNNGV in the germline V gene. CDR3 coding DNA: TGTGCCAGCAGCCCCCAGCCCGGGATCTATGGCTACACCTTC. Translating it yields CASSPQPGIYGYTF.

This clonotype was counted between two and nine times. The V call is TRBV27, the J call TRBJ1-5; D is unclear. The CDR3 spans 15 residues. Germline CDR1 is MNHEY and CDR2 is SMNVEV (reference sequence). Trimming took 0 bases from V and 5 from J, leaving 11 bases between them. The chain's CDR3 is CASSLSSAVYQPQHF. CDR3 in DNA: TGTGCCAGCAGTTTATCGTCAGCAGTCTATCAGCCCCAGCATTTT.

This chain connects TRBV6-2 or TRBV6-3 to TRBJ2-5; D is uncertain. Germline lookup yields CDR1 MNHEY and CDR2 SVGEGT. The CDR3 contains 14 residues. Trimming took off 7 bases at V and 4 bases at J, with 16 bases between the two ends. CDR3 residues: CASTPTGRRETQYF. The CDR3 bases are TGTGCCAGCACCCCCACGGGCCGACGAGAGACCCAGTACTTC.

The table lists this clonotype with a few counts. This chain joins TRBV6-5 and TRBJ2-7, with 8 nucleotides matching TRBD2. The CDR3 is 14 residues long. Germline loops: CDR1 MNHEY, CDR2 SVGAGI. J was trimmed by 7 bases and V by 6 bases; bases with no gene match: 11. Here the CDR3 reads CASRAGTRGREQYF. CDR3 DNA sequence: TGTGCCAGCAGGGCCGGGACTAGGGGTCGGGAGCAGTACTTC.

V is TRBV7-9 and J is TRBJ2-1; 7 bases are a match to TRBD2. The ends lost 4 bases at V and 4 bases at J; junction bases unmatched: 7. CDR1 is SEHNR, CDR2 FQNEAQ, per germline (reference sequence). This CDR3 comprises 15 residues. CDR3 protein: CASSSGGNKYNEQFF. CDR3 bases: TGTGCCAGCAGCTCCGGGGGGAACAAATACAATGAGCAGTTCTTC.

This clonotype has at least ten counts. This chain connects TRBV18 to TRBJ1-2, with D unclear. Germline-derived CDR1 and CDR2 are KGHSH and LQKENI. The CDR3 consists of 14 residues. The V and J ends lost 1 base and 4 bases respectively, with 10 bases between them. The CDR3 region is CASSPLDGAYGYTF. The CDR3 region has the DNA TGTGCCAGCTCACCACTGGACGGAGCCTATGGCTACACCTTC.

This clonotype came up many times. The CDR3: CASNTGQINEKLFF. CDR3 DNA sequence: TGTGCCAGCAACACGGGACAGATAAATGAAAAACTGTTTTTT. The rearrangement uses TRBV28 and TRBJ1-4, with 7 nucleotides matching TRBD1. The junction had 7 bases not matched to a gene; V was cut back by 7 bases and J by 5 bases. CDR1 and CDR2 from the germline V gene are MDHEN and SYDVKM. The CDR3 length is 14 residues.

This CDR3 reads CASSSGQGDYQPQHF. The CDR3 nucleotides read TGTGCCAGCAGTTCTGGACAGGGAGACTATCAGCCCCAGCATTTT. This chain links TRBV28 with TRBJ1-5; the match to TRBD1 covers 8 bases. CDR1 and CDR2 from the germline V gene are MDHEN and SYDVKM. The CDR3 runs to 15 residues. The V gene end was trimmed by 4 bases and the J gene end by 5 bases; junction bases not matched to a gene: 7.

The chain is built from TRBV10-2 and TRBJ2-2; D remains unclear. CDR1 is WSHSY and CDR2 is SAAADI in the germline V gene. This CDR3 region has 11 residues. Between the trimmed V and J ends, which lost 5 bases and 5 bases, there was a span of 3 bases. The CDR3 protein is CASSPTGELFF. The CDR3 bases are TGCGCCAGCAGTCCTACCGGGGAGCTGTTTTTT.

J is TRBJ1-1 and V is TRBV6-1, with 9 nucleotides matching TRBD1. The germline V gene has CDR1 MNHNS and CDR2 SASEGT. This CDR3 spans 14 amino acids. J gave up 1 base and V 6 bases, and 3 bases lay outside the gene matches. This CDR3 reads CASRRGQGNTEAFF. The CDR3 DNA sequence: TGTGCCAGCAGGCGGGGACAGGGGAACACTGAAGCTTTCTTT.

This clonotype occurred many times. The chain combines TRBV18 with TRBJ1-5, with D perhaps TRBD1 (5 bases). This CDR3 has 16 amino acids. Germline loops: CDR1 KGHSH, CDR2 LQKENI. The V end was cut by 2 bases, the J end by 2 bases, with 13 bases between. The CDR3 loop reads CASSPSGQGGNQPQHF. Here the CDR3 DNA reads TGTGCCAGCTCACCATCGGGGCAGGGCGGCAATCAGCCCCAGCATTTT. The full variable domain, its missing parts supplied by reference TRBV18 and TRBJ1-5, is NAGVMQNPRHLVRRRGQEARLRCSPMKGHSHVYWYRQLPEEGLKFMVYLQKENIIDESGMPKERFSAEFPKEGPSILRIQQVVRGDSAAYFCASSPSGQGGNQPQHFGDGTRLSIL.

This clonotype has a count of ten or more. The chain recombines TRBV12-2 with TRBJ1-5. TRBV12-2 is a pseudogene segment. This CDR3 comprises 11 residues. This CDR3 reads CASRTNQPQHF. CDR3 in DNA: TGTGCAAGTCGGACTAATCAGCCCCAGCATTTT.

Many counts were recorded for this clonotype. V gene TRBV18 combines with J gene TRBJ1-3; D might be TRBD1 (5 bases). The CDR3 runs to 16 residues. Germline lookup yields CDR1 KGHSH and CDR2 LQKENI. V dropped 5 bases and J dropped 2 bases, with 16 bases sitting between them. The CDR3 DNA is TGTGCCAGCTCAGAAACAGGAAGATTGGCTGGAAACACCATATATTTT. Translated, it gives CASSETGRLAGNTIYF.

This clonotype was seen more than once but under ten times. The rearrangement links TRBV4-1 to TRBJ1-5; no clear D. Trimming removed 0 bases from V and 5 bases from J, with 8 bases in between. CDR1 MGHRA and CDR2 YSYEKL come from the germline V gene. The CDR3 is made up of 14 amino acids. This CDR3 reads CASSQETGDQPQHF. The CDR3 DNA follows: TGCGCCAGCAGCCAAGAAACCGGAGATCAGCCCCAGCATTTT.

This clonotype was seen repeatedly, ten times or more. This sequence joins TRBV7-2 and TRBJ1-5; the match to TRBD1 covers 8 bases. CDR1 and CDR2 from the germline V gene are SGHTA and FQGNSA. CDR3 size: 14 residues. Trimming at V came to 5 bases and at J to 6 bases, leaving 6 bases not matched to a gene. CDR3 amino acids: CASSGQGSGQPQHF. In DNA form, the CDR3 reads TGTGCCAGCAGCGGACAGGGATCGGGTCAGCCCCAGCATTTT.

Concerning this clonotype itself: Just one base apart from a much larger clone, this may be a read error. The genes are TRBV18 and TRBJ2-1; 8 nucleotides match TRBD1. V shed 6 bases and J 4 bases; nucleotides not matched to a gene: 5. This CDR3 is built from 14 residues. Germline V CDR1 and CDR2: KGHSH, LQKENI. The CDR3: CASSPRTGYNEQFF. The DNA for the CDR3 is TGTGCCAGCTCTCCCAGGACAGGGTACAATGAGCAGTTCTTC.

This clonotype was seen repeatedly, ten times or more. The chain has TRBV4-3 and TRBJ1-6; 8 nucleotides agree with TRBD1. The V gene's germline CDR1 is LGHNA and CDR2 YSLEER. The CDR3 covers 16 residues. Trimming removed 0 bases from V and 5 bases from J; junction bases left unmatched: 3. In DNA form, the CDR3 reads TGCGCCAGCAGCCAAGATCGGACAGGGAATAATTCACCCCTCCACTTT. Its translation: CASSQDRTGNNSPLHF.

This chain connects TRBV6-6 to TRBJ2-1; 9 positions match TRBD2. This CDR3 comprises 15 residues. V dropped 7 bases and J dropped 2; count of bases not matched to a gene: 6. Germline CDR1 MNHNY, CDR2 SVGAGI (reference sequence). CDR3 nucleotide sequence: TGTGCCAGCAACCGCGGGGGGGTCACCTACAATGAGCAGTTCTTC. Amino acids: CASNRGGVTYNEQFF.

This clonotype was counted many times. This rearrangement joins TRBV29-1 to TRBJ1-5, with 8 bases aligning to TRBD1. The junction had 4 bases not matched to a gene; V was cut back by 7 bases and J by 2 bases. Germline V gene sequence: CDR1 SQVTM, CDR2 ANQGSEA. The CDR3 is made up of 13 amino acids. DNA for the CDR3: TGCAGCGCCACAGGGGGAGGCAATCAGCCCCAGCATTTT. It is translated as CSATGGGNQPQHF. Using reference TRBV29-1 and TRBJ1-5 for the parts outside the CDR3, the full variable domain is SAVISQKPSRDICQRGTSLTIQCQVDSQVTMMFWYRQQPGQSLTLIATANQGSEATYESGFVIDKFPISRPNLTFSTLTVSNMSPEDSSIYLCSATGGGNQPQHFGDGTRLSIL.

This clonotype was observed at least ten times. The chain joins TRBV7-2 to TRBJ2-7; unclear D gene. The length of the CDR3 is 14 residues. CDR1 SGHTA and CDR2 FQGNSA come from the germline V gene. The germline V and J ends were trimmed by 5 bases and 0 bases, with 11 bases remaining between them. The CDR3 sequence: CASSPDWVSYEQYF. The CDR3 DNA reads TGTGCCAGCAGCCCTGACTGGGTCTCCTACGAGCAGTACTTC.

The CDR3 DNA reads as TGTGCCAGCAGCTTCGGACAGGGGGTCCCAGATACGCAGTATTTT. It is translated as CASSFGQGVPDTQYF. The rearrangement links TRBV11-2 to TRBJ2-3, with 10 positions matching TRBD1. The V gene end was trimmed by 3 bases and the J gene end by 4 bases; junction bases not matched to a gene: 4. CDR3 length: 15 amino acids. In germline, CDR1 is SGHAT, CDR2 FQNNGV.

In its sample, this clonotype was seen a few times. CDR3 sequence reads: CASSPGGSYNEQFF. The CDR3 nucleotides read TGTGCCAGCAGTCCCGGCGGCTCCTACAATGAGCAGTTCTTC. The chain is built from TRBV12-3 or TRBV12-4 and TRBJ2-1; no definite D call. V was trimmed by 5 bases and J by 0 bases, leaving 8 bases between them. The CDR3 length is 14 residues.

There are many counts of this clonotype. The rearrangement joins TRBV7-9 to TRBJ2-1; 7 positions match TRBD1. The V gene's germline CDR1 is SEHNR and CDR2 FQNEAQ (reference sequence). The V gene end was trimmed by 4 bases and the J gene end by 2 bases; junction bases not matched to a gene: 11. CDR3 length equals 17 residues. The DNA of the CDR3 is TGTGCCAGCAGCTCTCGAGGGGGCGGATCGACCTACAATGAGCAGTTCTTC. Amino acid sequence: CASSSRGGGSTYNEQFF.

The sample holds a few counts of this clonotype. The V gene is TRBV4-1, the J gene TRBJ1-5; possibly TRBD1 for D (5 bases). Per the germline V gene, CDR1 is MGHRA and CDR2 is YSYEKL. Trimming stripped 0 bases from V and 2 bases from J, with 8 bases between. The CDR3 consists of 15 residues. The CDR3 coding sequence is TGCGCCAGCAGCCAAGAATGGGGGGGCAATCAGCCCCAGCATTTT. The encoded protein is CASSQEWGGNQPQHF.

This clonotype was seen repeatedly, ten times or more. The chain uses TRBV18 and TRBJ2-4; D unclear. Per germline, CDR1 KGHSH and CDR2 LQKENI. The V end lost 0 bases, the J end lost 8 bases, and 8 bases lay between the germline ends. This CDR3 region has 13 residues. CDR3 nucleotide sequence: TGTGCCAGCTCACCACCCGGTACGGACATTCAGTACTTC. This codes for CASSPPGTDIQYF.

This clonotype was recorded many times. Here the CDR3 reads CASSFPGVPSGNTIYF. Written as DNA, the CDR3 is TGTGCCAGCAGCTTTCCCGGCGTCCCATCTGGAAACACCATATATTTT. V and J are TRBV11-2 and TRBJ1-3; D is ambiguous. The V gene lost 3 bases and the J gene lost 1 base, with 13 bases spanning the gap. The germline V gene encodes CDR1 SGHAT and CDR2 FQNNGV. The CDR3 has 16 residues.